This T cell receptor (beta chain) was sequenced for a study of cytomegalovirus exposure and HLA in healthy donors. Germline V CDR1 and CDR2: SGDLS, YYNGEE. V shed 4 bases and J 1 base; nucleotides not matched to a gene: 6. The CDR3 runs to 15 residues. Method: immunoSEQ multiplex PCR; TCRdb's copy keeps in-frame clones and lacks some. The sample records 110,000 or so clones, around 88% being singletons. Separation from the approximately 670-subject first cohort characterized the roughly 120-subject validation cohort, to which the donors belonged. The TCR sequence derives from a man aged 18-30 years in good health and CMV-seronegative. This chain connects TRBV9 to TRBJ1-1; TRBD1 aligns across 8 bases. The sequencing input was PBMCs. The CDR3 loop is CASSPRQGKNTEAFF. The CDR3 DNA sequence: TGTGCCAGCAGCCCGCGACAGGGGAAGAACACTGAAGCTTTCTTT.